This T cell receptor (beta chain) was obtained from a study of blood T cell repertoires in COVID-19. Data came from immunoSEQ multiplex PCR; TCRdb stores just in-frame clones and leaves some out. The data hold 200,000 to 300,000 clones, with 80% to 90% observed a single time. Trimming cost V 8 bases and J 1 base; bases outside gene matches: 11. The CDR3 spans 16 residues. CDR1 MNHEY and CDR2 SMNVEV come from the germline V gene (reference sequence). The clonotype was recovered from a man aged 35 to 55 who had recovered from COVID-19. The chain couples TRBV27 to TRBJ1-2; TRBD1 agrees at 9 bases. The sample consisted of peripheral blood. CDR3 sequence (DNA): TGTGCCAGCCTTACTCGGGACAGGGTTGGTAACTATGGCTACACCTTC. This gives the protein CASLTRDRVGNYGYTF.